One sample yielded the 3 T cell receptor beta chains listed below, sequenced in a study of cytomegalovirus exposure and HLA in healthy donors (dated by TCRdb to the late 2010s). Library preparation employed the immunoSEQ multiplex PCR assay. A mixture of 60 forward primers for TCR Vbeta segments and 13 reverse primers for TCR Jbeta segments was used in the multiplex PCR. Held by TCRdb, this immuneACCESS table contains in-frame sequences only and omits some clones. Under half of the omission traces to an unresolved V gene where checked; the cause of the rest is unknown. Counted in this sample were about 110,000 clones; around 70% of them appeared once. 3.5% to 5% of the sample comes from the top ten. Sequencing input: PBMCs. The receptors were sampled from a woman aged 40-49 years in good health and CMV-seropositive.

The chain links TRBV15 to TRBJ1-4; the match to TRBD1 covers 9 bases. The length of the CDR3 is 14 residues. Germline V gene data show CDR1 as LNHNV and CDR2 as YYDKDF (reference sequence). V gave up 3 bases and J gave up 8 bases; unmatched junction bases: 4. The CDR3 loop reads CATSRTGGFEKLFF. In DNA form, the CDR3 reads TGTGCCACCAGCAGGACAGGGGGTTTCGAAAAACTGTTTTTT.

Notes on this clone: The germline gene is not matched at one end of the junction; a read error may be the cause. The chain links TRBV4-1 to TRBJ2-1; TRBD2 matches 7 bases. This CDR3 region has 16 residues. Per germline, CDR1 MGHRA and CDR2 YSYEKL. The CDR3 bases are TGTGCCAGCAGCCCGGTCGGGGGAGGGGCCTACAATGAGCAGTTCTTC. Its protein is CASSPVGGGAYNEQFF.

The rearrangement joins TRBV5-1 to TRBJ2-7; 7 bases map to TRBD1. V was pared by 0 bases and J by 4 bases, with 4 bases of the junction left unmatched. The CDR3 runs to 14 residues. CDR1 and CDR2 (germline): SGHRS, YFSETQ. For the CDR3, the DNA is TGCGCCAGCAGCTTGGGACAGGGACCATACGAGCAGTACTTC. Its protein is CASSLGQGPYEQYF.